This T cell receptor beta chain is drawn from a study of blood T cell repertoires in COVID-19. Study-wide context: Collection of acute and convalescent COVID-19 samples took place in the United States, Italy and Spain. Sample material is recorded as cDNA or gDNA derived from T cells, B-cell-depleted T cells, or PBMCs.

In the original processing: Amplified reference gene primers provided the basis for estimating nucleated cell counts. Measured with immunoSEQ multiplex PCR; TCRdb has only the in-frame clones, and not every one. V and J calls and clone size are copied from that table; D and trimming were computed from the DNA. The sample carries roughly 140,000 clones, around 81% recorded once. From germline, CDR1 is PRHDT and CDR2 FYEKMQ (reference sequence). Trimming removed 8 bases from V and 1 base from J; junction bases left unmatched: 14. The CDR3 covers 17 residues. This clonotype originated in a human donor with acute or convalescent COVID-19. The donor label of this sample is uncertain. The chain links TRBV13 to TRBJ1-2; 9 bases are a match to TRBD1. The sample consisted of peripheral blood. The CDR3 region has the DNA TGTGCCAGCTCACCGCCCCCTCGGACAGGGGTTAACTATGGCTACACCTTC. Protein product: CASSPPPRTGVNYGYTF.